The present T cell receptor beta chain was sequenced within a study of cytomegalovirus exposure and HLA in healthy donors. Sequencing used immunoSEQ multiplex PCR; TCRdb keeps in-frame clones, though not all of them. The table has some 140,000 clones, 85% to 90% seen once. On this clone itself: Its antigen is currently unknown.

The study's findings and limits: Specific recognition of CMV antigens was confirmed in vitro for three chains (all CMV-associated). The investigators catalogued under 200 TCR beta chains as cytomegalovirus-associated.

V lost 0 bases to trimming and J lost 6 bases; unmatched junction nucleotides: 7. The V gene's germline CDR1 is SGHRS and CDR2 YFSETQ. The CDR3 contains 15 residues. The TCR was taken from a woman in her twenties or thirties in good health and CMV-seropositive. The specimen was PBMCs. The chain couples TRBV5-1 to TRBJ1-2; 8 bases are a match to TRBD1. The DNA for the CDR3 is TGCGCCAGCAGCTTGGGAGGACAGGGCTACGATGGCTACACCTTC. Protein product: CASSLGGQGYDGYTF.